This entry lists 2 T cell receptor beta chains sequenced from one sample in a study of T cell responses to AZD1222 COVID-19 vaccine. The repertoire was sequenced with immunoSEQ multiplex PCR; TCRdb's copy has only in-frame clones and lacks some. The table shows 70,000 to 95,000 clones, with about 88% occurring only once. The sequences come from peripheral blood, collected 28 days after the second AZD1222 dose. The receptors originated from an adult who received the AZD1222 COVID-19 vaccine.

This clone turned up a few times. This chain uses TRBV2 with TRBJ2-1; the match to TRBD2 covers 8 bases. The CDR3 sequence is 19 residues long. The junction had 12 bases not matched to a gene; V was cut back by 2 bases and J by 0 bases. Germline assignment: CDR1 SNHLY and CDR2 FYNNEI. In nucleotides, the CDR3 is TGTGCCAGCAGTGAAAGGAGGGTAGCGGGGCACCCCTCCTACAATGAGCAGTTCTTC. This codes for CASSERRVAGHPSYNEQFF. The full variable domain, completed using reference TRBV2 and TRBJ2-1, is EPEVTQTPSHQVTQMGQEVILRCVPISNHLYFYWYRQILGQKVEFLVSFYNNEISEKSEIFDDQFSVERPDGSNFTLKIRSTKLEDSAMYFCASSERRVAGHPSYNEQFFGPGTRLTVL.

V usage is TRBV6-4 and J usage is TRBJ2-5; D gene uncertain. The length of the CDR3 is 13 residues. Germline CDR1 and CDR2: MRHNA and SNTAGT. The V end lost 5 bases, the J end lost 2 bases, and 9 bases lay between the germline ends. CDR3: CASSKTPQETQYF. The DNA of the CDR3 is TGTGCCAGCAGTAAGACACCTCAAGAGACCCAGTACTTC.